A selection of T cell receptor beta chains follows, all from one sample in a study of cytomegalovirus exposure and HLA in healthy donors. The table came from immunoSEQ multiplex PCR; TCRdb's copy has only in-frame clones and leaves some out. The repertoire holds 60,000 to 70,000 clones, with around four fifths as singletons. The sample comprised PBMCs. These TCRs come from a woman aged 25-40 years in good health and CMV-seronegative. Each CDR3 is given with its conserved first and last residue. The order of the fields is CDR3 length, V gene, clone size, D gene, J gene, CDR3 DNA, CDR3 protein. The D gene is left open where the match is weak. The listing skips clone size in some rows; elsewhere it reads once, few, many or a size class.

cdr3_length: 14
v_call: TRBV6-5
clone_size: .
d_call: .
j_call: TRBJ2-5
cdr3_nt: TGTGCCAGCAGTTACTCCGGCGAGGAGGAGACCCAGTACTTC
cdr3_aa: CASSYSGEEETQYF

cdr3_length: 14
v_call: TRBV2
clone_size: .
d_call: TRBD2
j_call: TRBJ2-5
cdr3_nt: TGTGCCAGCAGTGTGCGACTAGCACAAGAGACCCAGTACTTC
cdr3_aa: CASSVRLAQETQYF

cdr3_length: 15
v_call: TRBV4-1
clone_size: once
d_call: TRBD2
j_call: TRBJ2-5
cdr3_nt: TGCGCCAGCAGCCAAGGGCGGGGGTACCAAGAGACCCAGTACTTC
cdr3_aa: CASSQGRGYQETQYF

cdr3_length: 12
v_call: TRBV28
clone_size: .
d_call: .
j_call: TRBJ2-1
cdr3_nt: TGTGCCAGCAGTTTATCCGCAACGAGGGAGTTCTTC
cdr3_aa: CASSLSATREFF

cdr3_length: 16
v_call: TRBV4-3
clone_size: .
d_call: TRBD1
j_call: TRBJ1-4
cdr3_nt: TGCGCCAGCAGCCAATCGATCGGACAGGGTCATGAAAAACTGTTTTTT
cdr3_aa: CASSQSIGQGHEKLFF

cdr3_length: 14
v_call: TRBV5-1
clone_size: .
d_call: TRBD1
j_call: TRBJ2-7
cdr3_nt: TGCGCCAGCAGCTCCGGACAGGGGGCCAACGAGCAGTACTTC
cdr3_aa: CASSSGQGANEQYF

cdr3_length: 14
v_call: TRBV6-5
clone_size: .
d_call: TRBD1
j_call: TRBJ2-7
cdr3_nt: TGTGCCAGCAGCTCCAGGACAGGGACCTACGAGCAGTACTTC
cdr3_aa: CASSSRTGTYEQYF

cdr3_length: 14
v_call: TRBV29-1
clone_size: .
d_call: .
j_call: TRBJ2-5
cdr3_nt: TGCAGCGTTGCGAGAGGGGGGGCGTGGGAGACCCAGTACTTC
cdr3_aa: CSVARGGAWETQYF

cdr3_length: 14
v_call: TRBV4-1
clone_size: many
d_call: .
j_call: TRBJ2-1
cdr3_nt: TGCGCCAGCAGCCAAGAGCGGCCCTACAATGAGCAGTTCTTC
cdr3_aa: CASSQERPYNEQFF

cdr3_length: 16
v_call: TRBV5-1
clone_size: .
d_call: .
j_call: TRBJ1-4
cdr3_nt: TGCGCCAGCAGCTTGGCGGCCGGTAGGGGCAATGAAAAACTGTTTTTT
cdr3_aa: CASSLAAGRGNEKLFF

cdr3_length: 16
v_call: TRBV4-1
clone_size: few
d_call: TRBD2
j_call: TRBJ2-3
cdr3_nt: TGCGCCAGCAGCCAAGGTGGGACTAGCCGCACAGATACGCAGTATTTT
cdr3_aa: CASSQGGTSRTDTQYF

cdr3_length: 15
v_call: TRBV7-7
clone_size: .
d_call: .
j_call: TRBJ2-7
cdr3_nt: TGTGCTAGCAGCTTGGGGCCGGATAACTCCTACGAGCAGTACTTC
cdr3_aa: CASSLGPDNSYEQYF

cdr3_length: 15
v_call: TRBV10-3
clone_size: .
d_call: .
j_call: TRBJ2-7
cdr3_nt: TGTGCCATCAGGGAGGGGATACAGGGAACCTACGAGCAGTACTTC
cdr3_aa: CAIREGIQGTYEQYF

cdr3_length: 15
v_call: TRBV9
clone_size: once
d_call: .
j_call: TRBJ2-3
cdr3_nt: TGTGCCAGCAGCGTTCGCGGGGATGGCACAGATACGCAGTATTTT
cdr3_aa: CASSVRGDGTDTQYF

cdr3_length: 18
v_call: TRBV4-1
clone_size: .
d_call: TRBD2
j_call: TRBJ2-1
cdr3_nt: TGCGCCAGCAGCCAAGTCGGTGGTAGCGGGAGTCCCTACAATGAGCAGTTCTTC
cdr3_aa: CASSQVGGSGSPYNEQFF

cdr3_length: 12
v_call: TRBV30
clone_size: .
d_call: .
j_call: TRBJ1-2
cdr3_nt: TGTGCCTGGAGTTATGAAGAGGATGGCTACACCTTC
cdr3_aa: CAWSYEEDGYTF

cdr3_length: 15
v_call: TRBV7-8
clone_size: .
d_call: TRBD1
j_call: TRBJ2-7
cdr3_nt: TGTGCCAGCAGCTTAGGGACAGGGTATGGTAGGGAGCAGTACTTC
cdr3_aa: CASSLGTGYGREQYF

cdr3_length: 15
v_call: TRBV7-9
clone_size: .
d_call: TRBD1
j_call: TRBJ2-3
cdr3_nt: TGTGCCAGCAGCTTAGGACAGGGGTTTCCAGATACGCAGTATTTT
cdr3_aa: CASSLGQGFPDTQYF

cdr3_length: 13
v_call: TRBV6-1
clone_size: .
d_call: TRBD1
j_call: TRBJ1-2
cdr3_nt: TGTGCCAGCATCCCGACAGGGGTATATGGCTACACCTTC
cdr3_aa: CASIPTGVYGYTF

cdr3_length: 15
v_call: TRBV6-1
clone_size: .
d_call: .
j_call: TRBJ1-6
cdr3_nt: TGTGCCAGCAGTGAAGCCTCAGGGTTTAATTCACCCCTCCACTTT
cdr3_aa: CASSEASGFNSPLHF

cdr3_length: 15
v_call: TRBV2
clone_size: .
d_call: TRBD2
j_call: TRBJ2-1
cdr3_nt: TGTGCCAGCAGTGATCCAGCGGGGACGTACAATGAGCAGTTCTTC
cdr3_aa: CASSDPAGTYNEQFF

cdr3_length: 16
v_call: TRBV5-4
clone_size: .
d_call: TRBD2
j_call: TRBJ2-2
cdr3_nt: TGTGCCAGCAGCCCCGGACTAGCGGGGCGCACCGGGGAGCTGTTTTTT
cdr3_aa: CASSPGLAGRTGELFF

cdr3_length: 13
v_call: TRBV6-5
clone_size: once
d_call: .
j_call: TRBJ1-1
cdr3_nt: TGTGCCAGCAGTTACCTACAGCCTTTTGAAGCTTTCTTT
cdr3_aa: CASSYLQPFEAFF

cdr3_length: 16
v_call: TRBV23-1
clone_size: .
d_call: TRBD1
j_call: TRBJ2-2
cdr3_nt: TGCGCCAGCAGTCAATCGACAGGGATGAACACCGGGGAGCTGTTTTTT
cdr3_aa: CASSQSTGMNTGELFF

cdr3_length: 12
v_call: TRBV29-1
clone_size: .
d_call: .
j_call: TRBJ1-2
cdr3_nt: TGCAGCGTTAGAGGTCCAACGGCTGGCTACACCTTC
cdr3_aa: CSVRGPTAGYTF

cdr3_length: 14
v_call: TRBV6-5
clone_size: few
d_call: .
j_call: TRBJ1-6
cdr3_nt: TGTGCCAGTACCTGGGGCAGGAGTAATTCACCCCTCCACTTT
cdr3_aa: CASTWGRSNSPLHF

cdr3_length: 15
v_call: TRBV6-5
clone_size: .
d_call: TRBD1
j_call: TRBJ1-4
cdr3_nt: TGTGCCAGCAGTTACGAGCCAGGGGGCAATGAAAAACTGTTTTTT
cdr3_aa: CASSYEPGGNEKLFF

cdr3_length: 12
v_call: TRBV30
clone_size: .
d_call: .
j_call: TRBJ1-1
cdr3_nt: TGTGCCTGGAGTCCCCTCTCCACTGAAGCTTTCTTT
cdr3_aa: CAWSPLSTEAFF

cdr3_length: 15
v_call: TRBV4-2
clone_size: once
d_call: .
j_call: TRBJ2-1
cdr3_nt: TGTGCCAGCAGCCAAGATCCGTCCCCCGGCAATGAGCAGTTCTTC
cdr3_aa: CASSQDPSPGNEQFF

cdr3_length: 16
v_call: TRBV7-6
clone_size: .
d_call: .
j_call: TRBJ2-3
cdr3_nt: TGTGCCAGCAGCTTGTCAAGCATGGGGGCGGGAGATACGCAGTATTTT
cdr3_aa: CASSLSSMGAGDTQYF

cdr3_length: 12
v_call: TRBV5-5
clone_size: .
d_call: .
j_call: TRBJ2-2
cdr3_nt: TGTGCCAGCAGCCCTAACACCGGGGAGCTGTTTTTT
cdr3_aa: CASSPNTGELFF

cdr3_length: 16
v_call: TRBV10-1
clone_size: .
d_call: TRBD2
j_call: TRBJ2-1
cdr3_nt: TGCGCCAGCAGTGGGGGACTAGCGGGATCCTACAATGAGCAGTTCTTC
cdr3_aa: CASSGGLAGSYNEQFF

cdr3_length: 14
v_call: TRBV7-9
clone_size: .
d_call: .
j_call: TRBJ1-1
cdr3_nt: TGTGCCAGCAGCCCACAGGGCAGGAACACTGAAGCTTTCTTT
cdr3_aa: CASSPQGRNTEAFF

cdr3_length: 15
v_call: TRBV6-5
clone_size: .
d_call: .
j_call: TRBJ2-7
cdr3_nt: TGTGCCAGCAGTTACTCGCCAGGTCTCTCCTACGAGCAGTACTTC
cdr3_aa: CASSYSPGLSYEQYF

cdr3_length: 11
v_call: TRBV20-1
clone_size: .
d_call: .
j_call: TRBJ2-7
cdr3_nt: TGCAGTGCTAGATTGGACTTGGGGCAGTACTTC
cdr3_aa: CSARLDLGQYF

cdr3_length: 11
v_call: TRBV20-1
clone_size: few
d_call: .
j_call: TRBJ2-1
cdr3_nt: TGCAGTGCTAGGGAGTACAATGAGCAGTTCTTC
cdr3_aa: CSAREYNEQFF

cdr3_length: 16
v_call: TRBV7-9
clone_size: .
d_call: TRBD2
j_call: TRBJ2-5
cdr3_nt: TGTGCCAGCAGCTCTTATGGGCTAGCGGGGGGGGAGACCCAGTACTTC
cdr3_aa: CASSSYGLAGGETQYF

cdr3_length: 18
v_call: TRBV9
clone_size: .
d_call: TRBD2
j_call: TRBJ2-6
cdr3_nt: TGTGCCAGCAGCGCTAGCGGGGGGGGCCTCTCAGGGGCCAACGTCCTGACTTTC
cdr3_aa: CASSASGGGLSGANVLTF

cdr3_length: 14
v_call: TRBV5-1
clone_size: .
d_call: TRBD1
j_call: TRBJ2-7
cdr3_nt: TGCGCCAGCAGCGGGGACAGGGGTATTTACGAGCAGTACTTC
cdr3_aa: CASSGDRGIYEQYF

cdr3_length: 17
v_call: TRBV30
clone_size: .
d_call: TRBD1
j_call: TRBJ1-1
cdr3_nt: TGTGCCTGGGTCCCTGCGGGGTGGGGACAGGTTAACACTGAAGCTTTCTTT
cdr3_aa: CAWVPAGWGQVNTEAFF

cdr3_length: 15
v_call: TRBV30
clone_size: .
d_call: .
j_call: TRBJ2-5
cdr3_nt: TGTGCCTGGAGGAGGGTGGGGGGTCTCCAAGAGACCCAGTACTTC
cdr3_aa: CAWRRVGGLQETQYF

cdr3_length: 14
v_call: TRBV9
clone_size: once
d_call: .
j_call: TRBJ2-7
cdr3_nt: TGTGCCAGCAGCGTAGGGGACACTTCCTACGAGCAGTACTTC
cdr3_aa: CASSVGDTSYEQYF

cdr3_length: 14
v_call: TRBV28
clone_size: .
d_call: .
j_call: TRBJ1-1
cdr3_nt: TGTGCCAGCAGCCTCGGCGGAGCGAACACTGAAGCTTTCTTT
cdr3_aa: CASSLGGANTEAFF

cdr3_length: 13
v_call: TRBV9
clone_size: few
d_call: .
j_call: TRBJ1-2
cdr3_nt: TGTGCCAGCAACAAGGACAGCGACTATGGCTACACCTTC
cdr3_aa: CASNKDSDYGYTF

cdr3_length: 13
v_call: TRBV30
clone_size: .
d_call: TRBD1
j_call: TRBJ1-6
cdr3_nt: TGTGCCTGGGATGGGGACAGGGGATCACCCCTCCACTTT
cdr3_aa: CAWDGDRGSPLHF

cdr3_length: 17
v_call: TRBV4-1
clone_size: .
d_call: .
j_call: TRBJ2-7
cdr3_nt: TGCGCCAGCAGCCAAGATTTCGGCAGGGGTTTTCTCTACGAGCAGTACTTC
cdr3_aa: CASSQDFGRGFLYEQYF

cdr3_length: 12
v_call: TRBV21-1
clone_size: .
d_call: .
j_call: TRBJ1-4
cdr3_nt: TGTGCGGGCGGGGGGACTAATGAAAAACTGTTTTTT
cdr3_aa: CAGGGTNEKLFF

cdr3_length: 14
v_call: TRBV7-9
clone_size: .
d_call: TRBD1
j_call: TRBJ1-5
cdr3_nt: TGTGCCAGCACCCTCGACAGGGGCGACCAGCCCCAGCATTTT
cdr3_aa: CASTLDRGDQPQHF